The entry that follows covers one T cell receptor beta chain sequence. The target antigen is unknown. This sample stems from a study of T cell responses to AZD1222 COVID-19 vaccine. Findings of the study overall: Donors were largely white British and mainly female; clonal diversity was possibly underestimated. Baseline antibody screening turned up just a handful of seropositive AZD1222 recipients. Compared with day 0, the breadth and depth of the Spike-specific TCR repertoire rose significantly after two doses of AZD1222.

Clones were sequenced by immunoSEQ multiplex PCR, and TCRdb holds only the in-frame ones, with some missing. There are fewer than 120,000 clones in the sample; approximately 94% occur only once, and approximately 2.8% lies in the top ten. Sequencing was performed on peripheral blood, taken 28 days after the second AZD1222 dose. This TCR was recovered from an adult who received the AZD1222 COVID-19 vaccine.

The CDR3 nucleotides read TGTGCCAGTAGTATACCAGCCCCTGGGGATCAGAATGAAAAACTGTTTTTT. It translates to CASSIPAPGDQNEKLFF. The V gene is TRBV19, the J gene TRBJ1-4; D gene uncertain. Germline CDR1 LNHDA, CDR2 SQIVND (reference sequence). CDR3 size: 17 residues. V was pared by 2 bases and J by 5 bases, with 18 bases between.